These 16 T cell receptor beta chains were sequenced from one sample in a study of response to subunit inactivated influenza vaccine. TCRdb reprocessed the RT-PCR reads with MiXCR, giving one entry per CDR3 protein. The sample includes 450,000 to 600,000 distinct CDR3 sequences, around 7.9% seen only once; the top ten take around 12%. Sample: PBMCs from blood, taken about 24 months after vaccination. The receptors shown here come from a man between 50 and 75 years old who received an inactivated influenza vaccine.

V and J are TRBV4-3 and TRBJ1-6; a weak D match, TRBD1 (5 bases). Trimming left V 3 bases short and J 0 bases short, with 15 bases between. Germline CDR1 is LGHNA and CDR2 is YSLEER. The CDR3 runs 18 residues. The CDR3 region is CASSQSFRESSYNSPLHF. CDR3 sequence (DNA): TGCGCCAGCAGCCAGTCATTCAGGGAAAGCTCCTATAATTCACCCCTCCACTTT.

The sample holds a few counts of this clonotype. The chain combines TRBV5-8 with TRBJ1-4, with 10 bases fitting TRBD1. The CDR3 loop spans 15 amino acids. The germline V gene has CDR1 SGHTS and CDR2 YDEGEE. The junction had 6 bases not matched to a gene; V was cut back by 4 bases and J by 6 bases. CDR3 residues: CASSTPGTGDEKLFF. The CDR3, as DNA: TGTGCCAGCAGCACTCCGGGGACAGGGGATGAAAAACTGTTTTTT.

The table lists this clonotype with a few counts. The rearrangement uses TRBV5-1 and TRBJ2-7; a possible D gene is TRBD2 (6 bases). The V gene's germline CDR1 is SGHRS and CDR2 YFSETQ. The length of the CDR3 is 15 residues. Deletions cut 0 bases from V and 6 bases from J, with 16 bases between. CDR3 amino acids: CASSLAGIGSGEQYF. CDR3 DNA sequence: TGCGCCAGCAGCTTGGCGGGGATCGGGAGCGGCGAGCAGTACTTC.

The chain has TRBV20-1 and TRBJ2-3, with 16 bases identical to TRBD2. CDR3 length equals 17 residues. With V trimmed by 7 bases and J by 4 bases, 11 bases remained unmatched. Germline CDR1 and CDR2: DFQATT and SNEGSKA (reference sequence). The CDR3 sequence is CSVPGLAGGPGADTQYF. DNA of the CDR3: TGCAGTGTTCCGGGACTAGCGGGAGGGCCTGGCGCAGATACGCAGTATTTT.

Note on this clonotype: It may be a read error: a sequence one base away is much more abundant. The rearrangement joins TRBV12-3 or TRBV12-4 to TRBJ2-2, with TRBD2 as a possible D gene (6 bases). The CDR3 runs to 17 residues. V shed 8 bases and J shed 8 bases, with 27 bases lying between them. CDR3 DNA sequence: TGTGCCAGCTGTCCACCAATGGGAGGTGGCAGGACGGGGGAGCTGTTTTTT. This sequence encodes CASCPPMGGGRTGELFF.

The chain combines TRBV7-2 with TRBJ1-2, with D uncertain. V lost 5 bases to trimming and J lost 4 bases, with 20 bases between them. The CDR3 is made up of 16 amino acids. From germline, CDR1 is SGHTA and CDR2 FQGNSA. The CDR3 region is CASSTDREGSPYGYTF. The CDR3 nucleotides are TGTGCCAGCAGCACCGACCGTGAGGGTTCCCCCTATGGCTACACCTTC. Together with reference TRBV7-2 and TRBJ1-2, the CDR3 gives the full variable domain: GAGVSQSPSNKVTEKGKDVELRCDPISGHTALYWYRQSLGQGLEFLIYFQGNSAPDKSGLPSDRFSAERTGGSVSTLTIQRTQQEDSAVYLCASSTDREGSPYGYTFGSGTRLTVV.

This clonotype came up a few times. This chain uses TRBV12-3 or TRBV12-4 with TRBJ1-5; the match to TRBD1 covers 9 bases. The CDR3 has 15 amino acids. V shed 7 bases and J 4 bases; nucleotides not matched to a gene: 8. DNA of the CDR3: TGTGCCAGCACCACCTATGGGACAGGGAATCAGCCCCAGCATTTT. Protein: CASTTYGTGNQPQHF.

V and J are TRBV20-1 and TRBJ1-5; D might be TRBD1 (6 bases). Per germline, CDR1 DFQATT and CDR2 SNEGSKA (reference sequence). V gave up 6 bases and J gave up 3 bases, with 18 bases separating them. The CDR3 consists of 15 residues. CDR3 in DNA: TGCAGTGCAACCCCCAGGGGCGCGAACAATCAGCCCCAGCATTTT. The encoded protein is CSATPRGANNQPQHF.

The table lists this clonotype with a few counts. The rearrangement links TRBV20-1 to TRBJ2-1; 12 nucleotides match TRBD2. The junction had 8 bases not matched to a gene; V was cut back by 3 bases and J by 8 bases. There are 15 residues in the CDR3. Germline CDR1 is DFQATT and CDR2 is SNEGSKA (reference sequence). This CDR3 is CSARTTSGSNYEQFF. In nucleotides, the CDR3 is TGCAGTGCTAGGACGACTAGCGGGAGTAACTATGAGCAGTTCTTC.

The V gene is TRBV20-1, the J gene TRBJ1-5, with a weak D call TRBD1 (5 bases). Germline V CDR1 and CDR2: DFQATT, SNEGSKA (reference sequence). CDR3 length: 14 amino acids. V shed 2 bases and J shed 4 bases, with 12 bases lying between them. The CDR3 DNA reads as TGCAGTGCTAGACCAGACAGCCCTAATCAGCCCCAGCATTTT. Its protein product is CSARPDSPNQPQHF.

The J gene is TRBJ2-4, the V gene TRBV4-1, with 8 bases matching TRBD2. Per germline, CDR1 MGHRA and CDR2 YSYEKL. V shed 1 base, J shed 2 bases, and the junction held 10 bases outside the gene matches. The length of the CDR3 is 18 residues. The CDR3 loop is CASSQARRGGGPKNIQYF. The CDR3 DNA sequence: TGCGCCAGCAGCCAAGCTAGAAGGGGCGGGGGGCCCAAAAACATTCAGTACTTC.

The chain joins TRBV10-3 to TRBJ2-2; D call uncertain. V lost 2 bases to trimming and J lost 3 bases, with 10 bases between them. CDR1 is ENHRY, CDR2 SYGVKD, per germline. The CDR3 length is 15 residues. The CDR3 coding sequence is TGTGCCATCAGTGAGAGGAGTAGTTACACCGGGGAGCTGTTTTTT. Translation gives CAISERSSYTGELFF.

This clonotype was observed a handful of times. The chain carries TRBV10-3 and TRBJ2-2; TRBD1 or TRBD2 may be the D gene (5 bases each). Germline assignment: CDR1 ENHRY and CDR2 SYGVKD. Between the trimmed V and J ends, which lost 2 bases and 3 bases, there was a span of 16 bases. The CDR3 has 17 residues. CDR3 sequence reads: CAISEPRDGGYTGELFF. In DNA form, the CDR3 reads TGTGCCATCAGTGAGCCCCGGGACGGAGGATACACCGGGGAGCTGTTTTTT.

Ten or more counts support this clonotype. The chain carries TRBV5-1 and TRBJ2-3; maybe TRBD1 (6 bases). CDR3 size: 16 residues. V lost 4 bases to trimming and J lost 0 bases, with 15 bases between them. Germline V CDR1 and CDR2: SGHRS, YFSETQ. The CDR3 region has the DNA TGCGCCAGCAGCCCTGGACAGACCCCTAGCACAGATACGCAGTATTTT. This codes for CASSPGQTPSTDTQYF. Together with reference TRBV5-1 and TRBJ2-3, the CDR3 gives the full variable domain: KAGVTQTPRYLIKTRGQQVTLSCSPISGHRSVSWYQQTPGQGLQFLFEYFSETQRNKGNFPGRFSGRQFSNSRSEMNVSTLELGDSALYLCASSPGQTPSTDTQYFGPGTRLTVL.

The V call is TRBV5-5, the J call TRBJ2-5; D may be TRBD1 (5 bases). With 0 bases removed from V and 4 bases from J, the gap between germline ends came to 16 bases. The CDR3 loop spans 16 amino acids. Germline CDR1 is SGHKS and CDR2 is YYEKEE (reference sequence). The CDR3 loop reads CASSLAGRAVLETQYF. As DNA, the CDR3 is TGTGCCAGCAGCTTGGCCGGCAGGGCGGTTTTAGAGACCCAGTACTTC.

This clonotype was detected a few times. This chain connects TRBV5-5 to TRBJ2-7; D is ambiguous. The germline gives CDR1 SGHKS, CDR2 YYEKEE (reference sequence). The CDR3 covers 13 residues. V was shortened by 2 bases and J by 5 bases, with 11 bases between the two germline ends. CDR3: CASSFFWTNEQYF. The CDR3 bases are TGTGCCAGCAGCTTTTTTTGGACGAACGAGCAGTACTTC.